These T cell receptor beta chains were read from a single sample in a study of low-dose radiotherapy and immunotherapy resistance in tumors. TCRdb independently ran MiXCR on the reads; one entry per CDR3 protein. The repertoire consists of fewer than 95,000 distinct CDR3 sequences, with 9% to 9.5% occurring once and the leading ten covering around 0.98%. The sequences come from PBMCs, collected before treatment. The source is a male donor with prostate cancer. The conserved cysteine and the conserved F or W are not part of the CDR3 here.

TRBJ1-6 | TRBV28 | ASSSSVTSPLH
TRBJ2-5 | TRBV30 | AWSVGGRGKETQY
TRBJ2-7 | TRBV2 | ASSLGAGTKDEQY
TRBJ2-7 | TRBV6-2/TRBV6-3 | ASSYSRLAGSYEQY
TRBJ2-1 | TRBV18 | ASSPQGQGKF
TRBJ1-2 | TRBV20-1 | SAREGVSGYGYT
TRBJ2-7 | TRBV2 | ASSDQGHEQY
TRBJ1-3 | TRBV20-1 | SARARTGGNTIY
TRBJ2-3 | TRBV12-3/TRBV12-4 | ASSGDSTYTDTQY
TRBJ2-5 | TRBV7-7 | ASSLARGEGETQY
TRBJ1-5 | TRBV7-4 | ASSLGEQGAGQPQH
TRBJ2-7 | TRBV6-8 | ASSYVGAGEQY
TRBJ1-2 | TRBV5-1 | ASSLDGFNYGYT
TRBJ2-1 | TRBV7-9 | ASSLVQGAYNEQF
TRBJ2-1 | TRBV7-9 | ASSLGAAYNEQF
TRBJ1-2 | TRBV2 | ASSETTGGYGYT
TRBJ2-3 | TRBV28 | ASSSRGDTQY
TRBJ2-2 | TRBV11-2 | ASSLRAGYTGELF
TRBJ1-1 | TRBV20-1 | SAQTPSGTEAF
TRBJ2-3 | TRBV7-3 | ASSLTRTSGGDTQY
TRBJ2-1 | TRBV25-1 | ASGDYNEQF
TRBJ2-7 | TRBV5-1 | ASSFAETYEQY
TRBJ2-7 | TRBV7-8 | ASSPRGTTEQY
TRBJ1-5 | TRBV28 | ASTQEIAGQPQH
TRBJ1-2 | TRBV3-1 | ASSQDQRGLLGGYT
TRBJ1-2 | TRBV20-1 | SARVSQGLT
TRBJ2-7 | TRBV5-5 | ASSLAVSRSSYEQY
TRBJ2-5 | TRBV4-3 | ASSQEWTVTQETQY
TRBJ2-5 | TRBV7-9 | ASSRKRGGLAGFETQY
TRBJ2-7 | TRBV10-3 | AISAAIGYEQY
TRBJ2-2 | TRBV5-8 | ASSATWGGSTGELF
TRBJ2-2 | TRBV7-8 | ASSLLASNTGELF
TRBJ1-4 | TRBV29-1 | SVQGRNEKLF
TRBJ1-1 | TRBV6-1 | ASSEASAGRAF
TRBJ1-5 | TRBV2 | ASSLFGDGLQPQH
TRBJ1-3 | TRBV7-2 | ASSLGLAQAGNTIY
TRBJ2-1 | TRBV6-5 | ASRSNGVIYNEQF
TRBJ2-1 | TRBV3-1 | ASSQAGTNEQF
TRBJ2-5 | TRBV12-3/TRBV12-4 | ASSPGLAETQY
TRBJ2-2 | TRBV7-2 | ASSLERGWLF
TRBJ2-5 | TRBV10-3 | AISESRRIAGGETQY
TRBJ1-5 | TRBV27 | ASSPGQTLQPQH
TRBJ1-1 | TRBV10-3 | AIRVTVNTEAF
TRBJ1-6 | TRBV7-2 | ASRLGPTHSPLH
TRBJ2-1 | TRBV7-3 | ASSPPGLAGMNEQF
TRBJ1-2 | TRBV6-6 | ASSTGQGIGGYT
TRBJ2-1 | TRBV19 | ASSIELLSYNEQF
TRBJ2-1 | TRBV11-2 | ASSFWGFPGNEQF
TRBJ2-4 | TRBV6-1 | ATEDRDRGNIQY
TRBJ1-2 | TRBV6-5 | ASSPLPGGYT
TRBJ2-4 | TRBV5-1 | ASSLAATSGRDRVGKNIQY
TRBJ2-1 | TRBV6-5 | ASSYPGYNEQF
TRBJ2-4 | TRBV5-5 | ASGGTDKNIQY
TRBJ2-6 | TRBV15 | ATSRDWGVGANVLT
TRBJ1-2 | TRBV6-5 | ASSPPEGRGYT
TRBJ1-6 | TRBV6-5 | ASSNDRPNSPLH
TRBJ2-5 | TRBV3-1 | ASSRRGLAGAQETQY
TRBJ1-5 | TRBV20-1 | SAVGQGNLPQH
TRBJ1-5 | TRBV20-1 | SAPRAGGQQPQH